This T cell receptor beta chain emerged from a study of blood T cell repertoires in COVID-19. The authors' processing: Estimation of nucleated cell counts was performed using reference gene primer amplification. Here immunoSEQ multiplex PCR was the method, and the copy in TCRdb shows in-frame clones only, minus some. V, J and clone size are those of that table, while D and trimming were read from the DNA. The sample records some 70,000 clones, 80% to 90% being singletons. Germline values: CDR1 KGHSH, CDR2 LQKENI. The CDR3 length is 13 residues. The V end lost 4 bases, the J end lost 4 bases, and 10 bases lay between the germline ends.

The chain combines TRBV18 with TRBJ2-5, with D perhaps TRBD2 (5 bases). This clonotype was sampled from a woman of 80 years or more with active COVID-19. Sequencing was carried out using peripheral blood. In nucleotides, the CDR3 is TGTGCCAGCTCACTACAAGGAGGAGAGACCCAGTACTTC. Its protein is CASSLQGGETQYF.